The 18 T cell receptor beta chains reported below all come from one sample, sequenced in a study of blood T cell repertoires in COVID-19. Method: immunoSEQ multiplex PCR; TCRdb's copy keeps in-frame clones and lacks some. The sample lists about 250,000 clones, nearly 90% occurring once. The sample consisted of peripheral blood. The origin of the receptors is a man aged 18 to 29 with active or convalescent COVID-19.

The rearrangement joins TRBV4-3 to TRBJ2-1, with D uncertain. CDR3 length equals 17 residues. The germline CDR1 and CDR2 sequences are LGHNA and YSLEER. V was shortened by 0 bases and J by 0 bases, with 12 bases between the two germline ends. The CDR3 coding sequence is TGCGCCAGCAGCCAAGATCCCCGGAGATCCTCCTACAATGAGCAGTTCTTC. The encoded protein is CASSQDPRRSSYNEQFF.

The genes are TRBV6-2 or TRBV6-3 and TRBJ2-1, with 11 positions matching TRBD1. The CDR3 is made up of 15 amino acids. Germline V CDR1 and CDR2: MNHEY, SVGEGT. The V and J ends lost 5 bases and 5 bases, in that order; junction bases with no gene match: 5. The chain's CDR3 is CASSHWTGGNNEQFF. CDR3 DNA: TGTGCCAGCAGTCATTGGACAGGGGGCAACAATGAGCAGTTCTTC.

This clone appeared once. V gene TRBV5-4 combines with J gene TRBJ2-7, with 8 nucleotides matching TRBD1. Germline V gene lookup returns CDR1 SGHNT and CDR2 YYREEE (reference sequence). CDR3 size: 15 residues. V was clipped by 4 bases and J by 6 bases; unmatched bases: 12. In DNA, the CDR3 is TGTGCCAGCAGCGCCTCTAGGCTAGACAGGGGCGAGCAGTACTTC. Protein product: CASSASRLDRGEQYF.

The CDR3 loop is CASRDTGQAYGYTF. The CDR3 DNA follows: TGTGCCAGCAGGGACACGGGACAGGCCTATGGCTACACCTTC. The J gene is TRBJ1-2, the V gene TRBV27; 8 bases agree with TRBD1. The J segment lost 4 bases and the V segment lost 6 bases, leaving 7 bases of the junction unmatched. This CDR3 spans 14 amino acids. The germline gives CDR1 MNHEY, CDR2 SMNVEV (reference sequence).

This chain links TRBV5-1 with TRBJ1-4; D unresolved. Deletions cut 0 bases from V and 7 bases from J, with 13 bases between. The CDR3 extends over 15 amino acids. CDR1 and CDR2 from the germline V gene are SGHRS and YFSETQ. The CDR3 sequence: CASSLGAAVGEKLFF. The CDR3 DNA follows: TGCGCCAGCAGCTTGGGGGCAGCCGTGGGTGAAAAACTGTTTTTT. The full variable domain, in which reference TRBV5-1 and TRBJ1-4 provide the parts outside the CDR3, is KAGVTQTPRYLIKTRGQQVTLSCSPISGHRSVSWYQQTPGQGLQFLFEYFSETQRNKGNFPGRFSGRQFSNSRSEMNVSTLELGDSALYLCASSLGAAVGEKLFFGSGTQLSVL.

The chain carries TRBV20-1 and TRBJ1-2, with 7 bases matching TRBD1. From germline, CDR1 is DFQATT and CDR2 SNEGSKA (reference sequence). The junction had 3 bases not matched to a gene; V was cut back by 6 bases and J by 5 bases. This CDR3 spans 11 amino acids. The CDR3 DNA follows: TGCAGTGCCCCGACAGGGTATGGCTACACCTTC. It encodes CSAPTGYGYTF.

The V call is TRBV11-2, the J call TRBJ1-1, with 8 bases that match TRBD1. There are 15 residues in the CDR3. V shed 5 bases and J 5 bases; nucleotides not matched to a gene: 10. CDR1 SGHAT and CDR2 FQNNGV come from the germline V gene. CDR3 amino acids: CASSPGQGGGTEAFF. The CDR3 nucleotides are TGTGCCAGCAGCCCCGGACAGGGTGGAGGAACTGAAGCTTTCTTT.

V and J are TRBV19 and TRBJ1-2; 7 nucleotides agree with TRBD1. Germline CDR1 and CDR2: LNHDA and SQIVND (reference sequence). This CDR3 has 13 amino acids. Trimming at V came to 3 bases and at J to 5 bases, leaving 3 bases not matched to a gene. The CDR3 spells CASSIPQGYGYTF. The CDR3 nucleotides are TGTGCCAGTAGTATCCCACAGGGGTATGGCTACACCTTC.

The V gene is TRBV5-6, the J gene TRBJ1-1; 7 nucleotides align to TRBD1. The ends lost 0 bases at V and 5 bases at J; junction bases unmatched: 4. The CDR3 contains 14 residues. Germline-derived CDR1 and CDR2 are SGHDT and YYEEEE. CDR3 nucleotide sequence: TGTGCCAGCAGCTTGGTCAGGGGGAAGACTGAAGCTTTCTTT. It codes for CASSLVRGKTEAFF.

CDR3 loop: CASSLSLAKNIQYF. The CDR3 nucleotides are TGTGCCAGCAGCTTATCACTAGCCAAAAACATTCAGTACTTC. This sequence joins TRBV7-8 and TRBJ2-4; D is ambiguous. The CDR3 length is 14 residues. Germline CDR1 and CDR2: SGHVS and FQNEAQ. V was clipped by 2 bases and J by 0 bases, with 5 bases between them.

This clone was counted between two and nine times. The chain employs TRBV6-6 and TRBJ2-2; no firm D call. CDR1 and CDR2 from the germline V gene are MNHNY and SVGAGI (reference sequence). The CDR3 sequence is 11 residues long. The V gene lost 10 bases and the J gene lost 4 bases, with 7 bases spanning the gap. This chain's CDR3 is CATFRTGELFF. CDR3 nucleotide sequence: TGTGCCACCTTTCGCACCGGGGAGCTGTTTTTT.

The CDR3 DNA is TGTGCCAGCTCACCACGAGGGTACGGGACAGGGGGCGCAGAGACTGGAAACACCATATATTTT. Its protein is CASSPRGYGTGGAETGNTIYF. J is TRBJ1-3 and V is TRBV18; 12 bases are a match to TRBD1. This CDR3 is 21 amino acids long. J gave up 2 bases and V 1 base, and 15 bases lay outside the gene matches. Looked up from germline, CDR1 is KGHSH and CDR2 is LQKENI.

This sequence joins TRBV11-2 and TRBJ1-1; the match to TRBD1 covers 9 bases. The CDR3 contains 15 residues. Germline CDR1 SGHAT, CDR2 FQNNGV. The ends lost 5 bases at V and 6 bases at J; junction bases unmatched: 10. The CDR3 here is CASSPRDREAPEAFF. The DNA for the CDR3 is TGTGCCAGCAGCCCCCGGGACAGGGAAGCCCCTGAAGCTTTCTTT.

The chain combines TRBV18 with TRBJ1-2; possibly TRBD1 for D (5 bases). CDR1 is KGHSH and CDR2 is LQKENI in the germline V gene. V lost 3 bases and J 4 bases, leaving 18 bases between the germline ends. The CDR3 is 16 amino acids. CDR3 residues: CASSPPVEGRFYGYTF. In DNA form, the CDR3 reads TGTGCCAGCTCACCTCCAGTGGAGGGGAGGTTCTATGGCTACACCTTC.

The V gene is TRBV21-1, the J gene TRBJ1-2; no check of the table's D call, TRBD1, against the DNA was made. TRBV21-1 is flagged as a pseudogene. CDR3 length: 14 residues. Here the CDR3 reads CASSKSTAAYGYTF. DNA of the CDR3: TGTGCCAGCAGCAAGTCGACAGCAGCATATGGCTACACCTTC.

The chain employs TRBV4-1 and TRBJ1-2; no clear D gene. V lost 0 bases, J lost 7 bases, and 15 bases lay in between. Germline V gene sequence: CDR1 MGHRA, CDR2 YSYEKL. The length of the CDR3 is 15 residues. The CDR3 here is CASSQDLKERGGYTF. The CDR3 nucleotides are TGCGCCAGCAGCCAAGATTTAAAGGAGAGAGGTGGCTACACCTTC.

This chain uses TRBV27 with TRBJ2-2; 11 bases map to TRBD2. After removal of 3 bases from V and 1 base from J, the junction contained 1 base not matched to a gene. Germline CDR1 MNHEY, CDR2 SMNVEV (reference sequence). CDR3 length: 16 amino acids. DNA for the CDR3: TGTGCCAGCAGTTTGCTAGCGGGGGGGAACACCGGGGAGCTGTTTTTT. Encoded protein: CASSLLAGGNTGELFF.

This clone came up a few times. This chain connects TRBV10-3 to TRBJ1-2; tentative D call: TRBD1 (5 bases). The CDR3 consists of 15 residues. CDR1 and CDR2 from the germline V gene are ENHRY and SYGVKD. V lost 8 bases to trimming and J lost 4 bases, with 20 bases between them. In DNA form, the CDR3 reads TGTGCCATCTGGGGGGAGGGTCAGAGCTCCTATGGCTACACCTTC. Translation: CAIWGEGQSSYGYTF.